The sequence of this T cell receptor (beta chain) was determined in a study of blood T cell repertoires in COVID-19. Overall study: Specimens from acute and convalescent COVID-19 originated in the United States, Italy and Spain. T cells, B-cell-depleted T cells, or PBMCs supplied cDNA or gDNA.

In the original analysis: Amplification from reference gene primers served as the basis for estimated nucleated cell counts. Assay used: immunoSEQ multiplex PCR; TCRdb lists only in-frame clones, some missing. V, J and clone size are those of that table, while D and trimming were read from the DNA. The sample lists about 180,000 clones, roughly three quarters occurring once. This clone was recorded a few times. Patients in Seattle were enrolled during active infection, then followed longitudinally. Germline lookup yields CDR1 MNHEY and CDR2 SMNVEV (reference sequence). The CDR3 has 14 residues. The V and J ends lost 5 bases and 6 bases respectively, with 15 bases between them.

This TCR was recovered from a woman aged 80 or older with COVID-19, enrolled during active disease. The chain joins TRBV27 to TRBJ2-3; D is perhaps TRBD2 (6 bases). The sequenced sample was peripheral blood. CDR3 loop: CASSHRDSADTQYF. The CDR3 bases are TGTGCCAGCAGTCACCGGGACTCCGCGGATACGCAGTATTTT.